The rows below give T cell receptor beta chains drawn from one sample of a study of shared clonotypes between healthy human individuals. The assay was immunoSEQ multiplex PCR, and TCRdb's table has in-frame clones only and misses some. The sample lists roughly 1 million clones, roughly 70% occurring once. Specimen: memory CD4+ T cells sorted from blood. These receptors came from a man aged 18 to 30 in good health. Both conserved end residues are part of each CDR3. D genes are given only for firm matches. For some rows the clone size is stated as once, few or many, or as a class when expanded; others skip it.

j_call clone_size d_call v_call cdr3_aa cdr3_nt
TRBJ2-7 . . TRBV5-4 CASSHSRDDEQYF TGTGCCAGCAGCCACAGTAGAGACGACGAGCAGTACTTC
TRBJ2-7 . . TRBV19 CASSIGRFYEQYF TGTGCCAGTAGTATAGGGCGATTCTACGAGCAGTACTTC
TRBJ1-6 few . TRBV4-1 CASSPEGVGNSPLHF TGCGCCAGCAGCCCGGAAGGGGTGGGCAATTCACCCCTCCACTTT
TRBJ2-4 many . TRBV4-1 CASSQDVQASRNIQYF TGCGCCAGCAGCCAAGATGTTCAGGCTAGCAGAAACATTCAGTACTTC
TRBJ2-5 few . TRBV7-7 CASSSGPTGETQYF TGTGCTAGCAGTTCCGGGCCGACGGGAGAGACCCAGTACTTC
TRBJ1-2 . . TRBV19 CASQQGSGYTF TGTGCCAGCCAACAGGGTTCGGGCTACACCTTC
TRBJ2-7 once TRBD2 TRBV2 CASSTTPGLASYEQYF TGTGCCAGCAGTACTACCCCGGGACTAGCGAGCTACGAGCAGTACTTC
TRBJ2-3 . TRBD2 TRBV7-2 CASILSYSLAGAGGDTQYF TGTGCCAGCATCTTATCTTACTCCCTAGCGGGAGCTGGGGGGGATACGCAGTATTTT
TRBJ1-2 . TRBD1 TRBV29-1 CSVTRQGEGYTF TGCAGCGTGACCAGACAGGGGGAAGGCTACACCTTC
TRBJ2-3 . . TRBV12-5 CASGFSGLNTDTQYF TGTGCTAGTGGTTTTTCGGGGCTGAACACAGATACGCAGTATTTT
TRBJ2-7 many . TRBV7-2 CASSPTGWYEQYF TGTGCCAGCAGCCCCACGGGGTGGTACGAGCAGTACTTC
TRBJ2-3 . . TRBV30 CAWSEVDTQYF TGTGCCTGGAGTGAAGTAGATACGCAGTATTTT
TRBJ2-1 . . TRBV6-6 CASSYPTHEQFF TGTGCCAGCAGTTACCCTACCCATGAGCAGTTCTTC
TRBJ2-7 . . TRBV7-2 CASSRYHDSEQYF TGTGCCAGCAGCCGGTATCACGACAGCGAGCAGTACTTC
TRBJ2-5 . . TRBV7-2 CASSLASGNRETQYF TGTGCCAGCAGCTTAGCATCTGGCAACCGGGAGACCCAGTACTTC
TRBJ1-1 . . TRBV5-1 CASSLSQVPNTEAFF TGCGCCAGCAGCTTATCCCAGGTCCCCAACACTGAAGCTTTCTTT
TRBJ2-5 . . TRBV5-5 CASIHQETQYF TGTGCCAGCATACACCAAGAGACCCAGTACTTC
TRBJ1-2 . . TRBV2 CASSTGLGYTF TGTGCCAGCAGTACAGGGTTAGGCTACACCTTC
TRBJ1-4 . . TRBV7-6 CASSFELAGTNEKLFF TGTGCCAGCAGCTTCGAACTAGCCGGGACAAATGAAAAACTGTTTTTT
TRBJ2-1 . TRBD2 TRBV7-2 CASSPTSGSVNEQFF TGTGCCAGCAGCCCGACTAGCGGGAGCGTCAATGAGCAGTTCTTC
TRBJ2-7 . TRBD1 TRBV5-1 CASSWGQGNYEQYF TGCGCCAGCAGCTGGGGACAGGGTAACTACGAGCAGTACTTC
TRBJ1-5 . . TRBV5-1 CASSLAGAYGQPQHF TGCGCCAGCAGCTTGGCCGGGGCCTACGGTCAGCCCCAGCATTTT
TRBJ1-6 . TRBD1 TRBV16 CASSQTTGTGSSPLHF TGTGCCAGCAGCCAAACCACCGGGACAGGGAGTTCACCCCTCCACTTT
TRBJ1-2 once . TRBV5-6 CASTLGLNYGYTF TGTGCCAGCACTCTGGGCCTTAACTATGGCTACACCTTC
TRBJ1-2 . . TRBV6-5 CASSYGHDYGYTF TGTGCCAGCAGTTACGGACATGACTATGGCTACACCTTC
TRBJ2-2 . TRBD2 TRBV19 CASSIVAGGGTGELFF TGTGCCAGTAGTATAGTAGCGGGAGGAGGGACCGGGGAGCTGTTTTTT
TRBJ2-7 . . TRBV28 CASSSYSYEQYF TGTGCCAGCAGTTCCTACTCCTACGAGCAGTACTTC
TRBJ2-7 . . TRBV11-2 CASSLELRGPYEQYF TGTGCCAGCAGCTTAGAGTTGCGGGGGCCCTACGAGCAGTACTTC
TRBJ1-6 few TRBD1 TRBV19 CASSITGAGSPLHF TGTGCCAGTAGTATTACAGGGGCAGGTTCACCCCTCCACTTT
TRBJ1-5 . . TRBV5-8 CASSLRPGQPQHF TGTGCCAGCAGCTTGAGACCCGGACAGCCCCAGCATTTT
TRBJ2-5 many . TRBV7-2 CASSLADLATQYF TGTGCCAGCAGCTTAGCGGATCTAGCAACCCAGTACTTC
TRBJ1-1 . . TRBV6-5 CASTDGLNTEAFF TGTGCCAGCACGGATGGTTTGAACACTGAAGCTTTCTTT
TRBJ2-5 . . TRBV29-1 CSAEARGSNF TGCAGCGCCGAGGCGCGGGGTTCGAACTTC
TRBJ1-2 . . TRBV30 CAWSPPGGSNYGYTF TGTGCCTGGAGCCCACCTGGAGGGTCCAACTATGGCTACACCTTC
TRBJ1-4 . . TRBV27 CASSQSRGDGEKLFF TGTGCCAGCAGTCAGTCGCGAGGGGACGGTGAAAAACTGTTTTTT
TRBJ2-3 . TRBD2 TRBV7-9 CASSPGLAGGPDTQYF TGTGCCAGCAGCCCCGGACTAGCGGGGGGGCCTGATACGCAGTATTTT
TRBJ2-3 . . TRBV5-6 CASSLGWSRGTKDTQYF TGTGCCAGCAGCTTGGGATGGAGCAGGGGAACAAAAGATACGCAGTATTTT
TRBJ2-7 once . TRBV9 CASSVAGAATYEQYF TGTGCCAGCAGCGTAGCCGGGGCGGCAACCTACGAGCAGTACTTC
TRBJ2-3 . . TRBV6-1 CASTREGMYTQYF TGTGCCAGCACCCGAGAAGGAATGTATACGCAGTATTTT
TRBJ2-7 . . TRBV13 CASSKRAGRISYEQYF TGTGCCAGCAGCAAAAGGGCGGGCCGGATCTCCTACGAGCAGTACTTC